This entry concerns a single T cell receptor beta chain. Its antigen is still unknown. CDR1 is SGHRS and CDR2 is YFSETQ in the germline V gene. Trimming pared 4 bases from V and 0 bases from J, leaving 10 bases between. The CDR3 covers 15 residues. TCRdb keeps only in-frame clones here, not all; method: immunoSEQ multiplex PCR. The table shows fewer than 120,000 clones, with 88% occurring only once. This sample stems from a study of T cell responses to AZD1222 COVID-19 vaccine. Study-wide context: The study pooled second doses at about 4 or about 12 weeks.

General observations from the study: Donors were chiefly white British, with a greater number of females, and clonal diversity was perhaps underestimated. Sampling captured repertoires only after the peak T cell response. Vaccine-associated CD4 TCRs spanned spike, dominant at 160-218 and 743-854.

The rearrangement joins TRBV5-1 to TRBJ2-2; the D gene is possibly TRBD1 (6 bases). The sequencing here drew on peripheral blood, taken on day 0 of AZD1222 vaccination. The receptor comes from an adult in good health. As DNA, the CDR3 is TGCGCCAGCAGCCTGGACAGAGCGAACACCGGGGAGCTGTTTTTT. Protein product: CASSLDRANTGELFF. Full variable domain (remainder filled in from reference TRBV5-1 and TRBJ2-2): KAGVTQTPRYLIKTRGQQVTLSCSPISGHRSVSWYQQTPGQGLQFLFEYFSETQRNKGNFPGRFSGRQFSNSRSEMNVSTLELGDSALYLCASSLDRANTGELFFGEGSRLTVL.